This T cell receptor beta chain was documented in a study of response to subunit inactivated influenza vaccine. Study-wide results and limits: The authors suggested that every seasonal influenza vaccination recruits few new T cells.

The germline gives CDR1 LGHNA, CDR2 YSLEER. The ends lost 1 base at V and 3 bases at J; junction bases unmatched: 2. This CDR3 spans 16 amino acids. This clonotype was observed a few times. Its specificity is unknown. TCRdb reanalysed the RT-PCR reads using MiXCR and keeps one entry per CDR3 protein. The sample has some 300,000 distinct CDR3 sequences, approximately 23% seen once. The sequence derives from a man in his fifties or sixties who received an inactivated influenza vaccine. V usage is TRBV4-3 and J usage is TRBJ2-2; 10 nucleotides align to TRBD2. Sample: PBMCs from blood, taken 21 months after vaccination. CDR3 sequence reads: CASSQALAGYTGELFF. The CDR3 region has the DNA TGCGCCAGCAGCCAAGCACTAGCGGGATACACCGGGGAGCTGTTTTTT.